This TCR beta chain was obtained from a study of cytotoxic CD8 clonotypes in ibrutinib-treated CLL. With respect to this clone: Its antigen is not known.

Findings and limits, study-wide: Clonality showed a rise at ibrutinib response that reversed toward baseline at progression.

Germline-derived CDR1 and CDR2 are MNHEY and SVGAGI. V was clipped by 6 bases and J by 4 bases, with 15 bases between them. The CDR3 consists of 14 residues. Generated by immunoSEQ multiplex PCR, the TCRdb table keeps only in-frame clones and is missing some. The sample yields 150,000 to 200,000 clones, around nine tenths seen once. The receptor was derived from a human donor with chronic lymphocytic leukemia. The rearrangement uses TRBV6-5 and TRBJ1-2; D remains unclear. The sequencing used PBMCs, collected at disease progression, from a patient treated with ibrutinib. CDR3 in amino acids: CASRLTGRSYGYTF. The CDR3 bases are TGTGCCAGCAGATTAACTGGGCGCAGCTATGGCTACACCTTC.